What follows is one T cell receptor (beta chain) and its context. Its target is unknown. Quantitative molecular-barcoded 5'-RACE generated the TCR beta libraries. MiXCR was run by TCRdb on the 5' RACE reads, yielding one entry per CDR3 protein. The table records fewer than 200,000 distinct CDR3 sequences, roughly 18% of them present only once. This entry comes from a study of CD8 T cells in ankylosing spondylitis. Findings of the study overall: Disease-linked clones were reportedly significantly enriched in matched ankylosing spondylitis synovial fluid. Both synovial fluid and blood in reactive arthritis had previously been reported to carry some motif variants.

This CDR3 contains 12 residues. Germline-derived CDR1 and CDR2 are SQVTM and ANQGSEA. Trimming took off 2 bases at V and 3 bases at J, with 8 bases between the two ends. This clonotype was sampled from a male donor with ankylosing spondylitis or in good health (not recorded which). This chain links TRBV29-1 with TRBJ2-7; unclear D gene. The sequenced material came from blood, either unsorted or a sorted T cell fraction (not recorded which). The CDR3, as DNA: TGCAGCGTTGAATCCGTGGGCTACGAGCAGTACTTC. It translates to CSVESVGYEQYF.